The entry that follows covers one T cell receptor (beta chain) sequence. This sample was taken from a study of blood T cell repertoires in COVID-19. Assay used: immunoSEQ multiplex PCR; TCRdb lists only in-frame clones, some missing. The data show some 250,000 clones, roughly 80% seen once. This clonotype originated in an elderly woman with acute or convalescent COVID-19. Material: peripheral blood.

This CDR3 is CASSFLQGRWNEKLFF. The DNA of the CDR3 is TGTGCCAGCAGCTTCCTCCAGGGGAGATGGAATGAAAAACTGTTTTTT. The rearrangement links TRBV7-9 to TRBJ1-4, with D maybe TRBD1 (6 bases). Germline V gene lookup returns CDR1 SEHNR and CDR2 FQNEAQ (reference sequence). Trimming stripped 3 bases from V and 5 bases from J, with 16 bases between. The CDR3 has 16 residues.